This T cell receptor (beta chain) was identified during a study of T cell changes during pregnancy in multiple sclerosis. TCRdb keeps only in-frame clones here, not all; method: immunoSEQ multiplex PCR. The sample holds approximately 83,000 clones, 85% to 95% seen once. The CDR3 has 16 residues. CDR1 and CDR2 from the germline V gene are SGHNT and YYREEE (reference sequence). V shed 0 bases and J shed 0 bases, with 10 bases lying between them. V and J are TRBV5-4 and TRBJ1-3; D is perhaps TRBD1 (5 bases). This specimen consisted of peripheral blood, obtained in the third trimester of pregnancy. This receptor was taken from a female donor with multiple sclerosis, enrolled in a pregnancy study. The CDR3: CASSLDRTLSGNTIYF. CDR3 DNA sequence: TGTGCCAGCAGCTTGGACAGGACCCTCTCTGGAAACACCATATATTTT. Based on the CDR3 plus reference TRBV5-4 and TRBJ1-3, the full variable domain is ETGVTQSPTHLIKTRGQQVTLRCSSQSGHNTVSWYQQALGQGPQFIFQYYREEENGRGNFPPRFSGLQFPNYSSELNVNALELDDSALYLCASSLDRTLSGNTIYFGEGSWLTVV.